The clone carrying this T cell receptor (beta chain) is categorized as medium-sized (0.01 to 0.1%). What it binds is not known. Trimming cost V 2 bases and J 4 bases, with 15 bases left between them. The CDR3 is 15 residues long. Germline lookup yields CDR1 SGHAT and CDR2 FQNNGV. Bulk tumor genomic DNA served as template, at roughly 630 ng per sample. Widely spaced biopsies, several per primary tumor, were obtained at surgery. Before undergoing curative surgery, patients had newly diagnosed non-small cell lung cancer that was untreated. The donor pool consisted of newly diagnosed non-small cell lung cancer patients who were having surgery with curative intent. The data originate from a study of immune heterogeneity within non-small cell lung tumors. The overall study: The tumors comprised 4 squamous cell carcinomas, approximately 11 non-squamous carcinomas and 1 not otherwise specified.

The authors amplified TCR beta CDR3 by multiplex PCR with 32 V and 13 J primers. A single record per CDR3 protein comes from TCRdb applying MiXCR to the multiplex PCR reads. The top ten clones hold approximately 3.8% of a sample with about 5,600 distinct CDR3 sequences, more than 15% of them seen once. Study conclusions and caveats: Individual patients showed largely nonoverlapping sets of high-frequency T-cell receptor beta clonotypes. Local T-cell repertoire clonality was correlated with local tumor mutational burden, and the correlation was positive. It was moderate in strength but statistically significant (R about 0.33).

The chain links TRBV11-2 to TRBJ2-7, with D possibly TRBD2 on 7 matching bases. This TCR was sampled from a man in his forties or fifties with non-small cell lung cancer. Sequences were obtained from lung tumor tissue. CDR3 region: CASSLSGGGGYEQYF. CDR3 nucleotide sequence: TGTGCCAGCAGCTTATCGGGGGGAGGGGGTTACGAGCAGTACTTC.